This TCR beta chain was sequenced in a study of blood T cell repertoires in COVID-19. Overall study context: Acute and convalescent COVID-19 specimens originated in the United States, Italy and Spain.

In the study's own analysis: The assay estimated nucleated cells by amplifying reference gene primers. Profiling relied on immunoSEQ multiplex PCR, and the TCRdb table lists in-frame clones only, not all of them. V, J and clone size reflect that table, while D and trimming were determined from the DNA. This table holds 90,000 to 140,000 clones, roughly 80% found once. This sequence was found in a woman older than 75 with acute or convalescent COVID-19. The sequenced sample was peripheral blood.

The CDR3 nucleotides read TGTGCCAGCAGCCCAGGGTCCATAAGGACCCAGTACTTC. This encodes CASSPGSIRTQYF. The chain uses TRBV13 and TRBJ2-5; tentative D call: TRBD1 (5 bases). The germline V and J ends were trimmed by 5 bases and 7 bases, with 14 bases remaining between them. Germline V CDR1 and CDR2: PRHDT, FYEKMQ (reference sequence). This CDR3 is 13 amino acids long.